The 11 T cell receptor beta chains below were found in one sample sequenced in a study of identical twins. TCRdb ran MiXCR on the 5' RACE reads and lists one entry per CDR3 protein. The data contain about 530,000 distinct CDR3 sequences, more than 20% of them singletons. A further study also used this sample, focusing on yellow fever vaccine responses in identical twins.

The specimen was CD4+ T cells sorted from blood. The source is a woman in her late teens or twenties in good health.

The J gene is TRBJ2-2, the V gene TRBV4-1; TRBD1 or TRBD2 may be the D gene (5 bases each). Trimming stripped 4 bases from V and 7 bases from J, with 22 bases between. Germline V CDR1 and CDR2: MGHRA, YSYEKL. The CDR3 has 17 residues. In nucleotides, the CDR3 is TGCGCCAGCAGCCCCGGAGAGGGGCGATCTTTAAACGGGGAGCTGTTTTTT. Its translation: CASSPGEGRSLNGELFF.

This sequence joins TRBV10-2 and TRBJ2-5, with 7 nucleotides matching TRBD2. The CDR3 sequence is 14 residues long. From germline, CDR1 is WSHSY and CDR2 SAAADI. The junction had 6 bases not matched to a gene; V was cut back by 3 bases and J by 5 bases. Here the CDR3 DNA reads TGCGCCAGCAGTGACCCCGCCGGGGGGGAGACCCAGTACTTC. This encodes CASSDPAGGETQYF.

This chain links TRBV14 with TRBJ2-4; TRBD2 matches at 8 bases. Per the germline V gene, CDR1 is SGHDN and CDR2 is FVKESK. V lost 4 bases and J lost 5; bases outside the gene matches: 4. The CDR3 runs to 14 residues. CDR3 DNA: TGTGCCAGCAGCCTGACTAGCGTCCAAAACATTCAGTACTTC. It codes for CASSLTSVQNIQYF.

This clonotype was counted a few times. This chain links TRBV3-1 with TRBJ1-1; D uncertain. Germline CDR1 reads LGHDT; CDR2 reads YNNKEL (reference sequence). The CDR3 totals 13 residues. V was trimmed by 1 base and J by 3 bases, leaving 6 bases between them. The CDR3 bases are TGTGCCAGCAGCCAAGTGCTGTACACTGAAGCTTTCTTT. Amino acids: CASSQVLYTEAFF.

At least ten counts were recorded for this clonotype. This chain uses TRBV5-1 with TRBJ2-3; D is uncertain. The CDR3 is 12 residues long. V lost 1 base and J 6 bases, leaving 6 bases between the germline ends. CDR1 and CDR2 (germline): SGHRS, YFSETQ. The CDR3 here is CASSLPTDTQYF. In DNA form, the CDR3 reads TGCGCCAGCAGCTTGCCCACCGATACGCAGTATTTT. Full variable domain (missing parts from reference TRBV5-1 and TRBJ2-3): KAGVTQTPRYLIKTRGQQVTLSCSPISGHRSVSWYQQTPGQGLQFLFEYFSETQRNKGNFPGRFSGRQFSNSRSEMNVSTLELGDSALYLCASSLPTDTQYFGPGTRLTVL.

Only a few counts were recorded for this clonotype. The rearrangement joins TRBV28 to TRBJ2-7; D unresolved. The germline gives CDR1 MDHEN, CDR2 SYDVKM. The CDR3 loop spans 14 amino acids. Trimming cost V 0 bases and J 0 bases, with 6 bases left between them. Written as DNA, the CDR3 is TGTGCCAGCAGTTTATGGCCGAACTCCTACGAGCAGTACTTC. Translating it yields CASSLWPNSYEQYF.

The V gene is TRBV12-3 or TRBV12-4, the J gene TRBJ2-5, with TRBD1 identical over 7 bases. J gave up 2 bases and V 4 bases, and 1 base lay outside the gene matches. The CDR3 totals 13 residues. The DNA of the CDR3 is TGTGCCAGCAGTTCGACAGGGCAAGAGACCCAGTACTTC. It codes for CASSSTGQETQYF.

This rearrangement joins TRBV24-1 to TRBJ2-1, with a tentative D call TRBD2 (6 bases). This CDR3 comprises 15 residues. V lost 4 bases and J 3 bases, leaving 12 bases between the germline ends. The germline V gene encodes CDR1 KGHDR and CDR2 SFDVKD. DNA for the CDR3: TGTGCCACCAGTGACCGGGAGCGCCGCTACAATGAGCAGTTCTTC. It codes for CATSDRERRYNEQFF.

The V gene is TRBV12-3 or TRBV12-4, the J gene TRBJ2-1; D might be TRBD1 or TRBD2, each matching 5 bases. The CDR3 has 16 residues. Between the trimmed V and J ends, which lost 5 bases and 3 bases, there was a span of 17 bases. CDR3 residues: CASSPLIGTVYNEQFF. The CDR3 nucleotides are TGTGCCAGCAGTCCCCTCATAGGGACGGTCTACAATGAGCAGTTCTTC.

This clonotype turned up a few times. The chain couples TRBV3-1 to TRBJ2-3, with D maybe TRBD2 (5 bases). The V end was cut by 0 bases, the J end by 6 bases, with 25 bases between. Germline lookup yields CDR1 LGHDT and CDR2 YNNKEL (reference sequence). This CDR3 spans 19 amino acids. The CDR3 coding sequence is TGTGCCAGCAGCCAAGATCCGCGTGGCCCGGGATCTCGGTCGGATACGCAGTATTTT. This encodes CASSQDPRGPGSRSDTQYF.

This clonotype was detected a few times. The CDR3 DNA reads as TGCGCCAGCAGCCAAGAGGGCAGTCTATGGGGCTACACCTTC. It translates to CASSQEGSLWGYTF. The chain links TRBV4-1 to TRBJ1-2; D call uncertain. V gave up 0 bases and J gave up 8 bases, with 13 bases separating them. The CDR3 covers 14 residues. The germline CDR1 and CDR2 sequences are MGHRA and YSYEKL.